The clone carrying this T cell receptor (beta chain) was counted many times. Its specificity is not known. MiXCR was run by TCRdb on the 5' RACE reads, yielding one entry per CDR3 protein. The repertoire holds around 300,000 distinct CDR3 sequences, with 15% to 20% as singletons. These data are taken from a study of T-cell memory formation after mild COVID-19. Study details: TCR clustering was largely donor specific. General study points: CD4+ bias marked clones expanding day 15 to 37, unlike balanced contracting clones.

V dropped 1 base and J dropped 2; count of bases not matched to a gene: 9. Per germline, CDR1 LGHDT and CDR2 YNNKEL (reference sequence). The length of the CDR3 is 18 residues. The rearrangement links TRBV3-1 to TRBJ2-3; 10 bases are a match to TRBD2. Sequenced: PBMCs or a T cell subset sorted from them (not recorded which). This sequence originates from a man aged 18-30 years who had mild COVID-19 (a few samples of this study predate the infection). Cell type and time point are not known. The CDR3 region has the DNA TGTGCCAGCAGCCAAGTTTTCGGACTAGCGGATCACACAGATACGCAGTATTTT. It yields the protein CASSQVFGLADHTDTQYF.